The rows below give T cell receptor beta chains drawn from one sample of a study of T cells in localized non-small cell lung cancer. The table came from immunoSEQ multiplex PCR; TCRdb's copy has only in-frame clones and leaves some out. In the table there are fewer than 45,000 clones, about four fifths of which are singletons. Material: peripheral blood, obtained before any cancer treatment. Receptors originate from a male donor at least 60 years old with stage III squamous cell lung carcinoma. Each CDR3 is given with its conserved first and last residue. D genes are given only for firm matches. Only some rows state a clone size, as once, few, many or a class for expanded clones.

d_call: TRBD2
j_call: TRBJ2-3
v_call: TRBV2
clone_size: few
cdr3_aa: CASRAGTSGGQSTDTQYF
cdr3_nt: TGTGCCAGCAGAGCCGGGACTAGCGGGGGCCAAAGCACAGATACGCAGTATTTT

d_call: TRBD2
j_call: TRBJ2-1
v_call: TRBV18
clone_size: .
cdr3_aa: CASSLTSGRAEEQFF
cdr3_nt: TGTGCCAGCTCATTAACTAGCGGGAGGGCCGAGGAGCAGTTCTTC

d_call: TRBD1
j_call: TRBJ1-1
v_call: TRBV6-1
clone_size: .
cdr3_aa: CASNPRGQGNTEAFF
cdr3_nt: TGTGCCAGCAACCCTAGGGGACAGGGGAACACTGAAGCTTTCTTT

d_call: TRBD1
j_call: TRBJ1-1
v_call: TRBV7-6
clone_size: few
cdr3_aa: CASSPTLRQGANTEAFF
cdr3_nt: TGTGCCAGCAGCCCGACTCTCAGACAGGGGGCGAACACTGAAGCTTTCTTT

d_call: .
j_call: TRBJ2-6
v_call: TRBV9
clone_size: .
cdr3_aa: CASSPREGTGANVLTF
cdr3_nt: TGTGCCAGCAGCCCTAGGGAGGGGACAGGGGCCAACGTCCTGACTTTC

d_call: .
j_call: TRBJ1-5
v_call: TRBV5-6
clone_size: .
cdr3_aa: CASSLRDRNEVYSNQPQHF
cdr3_nt: TGTGCCAGCAGCTTAAGGGACCGAAATGAGGTATATAGCAATCAGCCCCAGCATTTT

d_call: .
j_call: TRBJ1-3
v_call: TRBV28
clone_size: once
cdr3_aa: CASSLGGLVGNTIYF
cdr3_nt: TGTGCCAGCAGTTTAGGGGGGCTTGTTGGGAACACCATATATTTT

d_call: .
j_call: TRBJ2-2
v_call: TRBV5-1
clone_size: once
cdr3_aa: CASKTPSDRYTGELFF
cdr3_nt: TGCGCCAGCAAAACCCCCTCCGACAGATACACCGGGGAGCTGTTTTTT

d_call: .
j_call: TRBJ2-2
v_call: TRBV28
clone_size: .
cdr3_aa: CASSFRQGRTGELFF
cdr3_nt: TGTGCCAGCAGTTTCCGCCAGGGTCGAACCGGGGAGCTGTTTTTT

d_call: .
j_call: TRBJ1-2
v_call: TRBV5-4
clone_size: .
cdr3_aa: CASSLEGVGDYGYTF
cdr3_nt: TGTGCCAGCAGCTTGGAAGGGGTGGGTGACTATGGCTACACCTTC

d_call: .
j_call: TRBJ1-1
v_call: TRBV2
clone_size: .
cdr3_aa: CASSGMEGTEAFF
cdr3_nt: TGTGCCAGCAGTGGTATGGAGGGCACTGAAGCTTTCTTT

d_call: TRBD2
j_call: TRBJ2-5
v_call: TRBV7-2
clone_size: .
cdr3_aa: CASSLGLAGLKETQYF
cdr3_nt: TGTGCCAGCAGCTTAGGACTAGCGGGTCTTAAGGAGACCCAGTACTTC

d_call: .
j_call: TRBJ2-1
v_call: TRBV30
clone_size: once
cdr3_aa: CAWRDRWTVYEQFF
cdr3_nt: TGTGCCTGGAGGGACCGATGGACAGTTTATGAGCAGTTCTTC

d_call: .
j_call: TRBJ2-2
v_call: TRBV13
clone_size: .
cdr3_aa: CASSSLTDTGELFF
cdr3_nt: TGTGCCAGCAGCTCGTTGACCGACACCGGGGAGCTGTTTTTT